A selection of T cell receptor beta chains follows, all from one sample in a study of T cell repertoires in aging, cancer and after chemotherapy. One entry per CDR3 protein, called by TCRdb with MiXCR from the multiplex PCR reads. Of 6,000 to 9,500 distinct CDR3 sequences in the sample, around 35% were seen once. The sequencing sample was made of blood. The receptor source for this set is a human donor in good health. Both conserved end residues are part of each CDR3. Each record gives: J gene, clone size, V gene, D gene, CDR3 DNA, CDR3 protein. The D gene is left open where the match is weak. Some rows mark clone size as missing; the rest say once, few, many or name a class of expanded clone.

>TRBJ1-4|-|TRBV7-9|TRBD1
TGTGCCAGCAGCTTCAGGACAGGGTCAGATGAAAAACTGTTTTTT
CASSFRTGSDEKLFF
>TRBJ1-4|few|TRBV6-1|TRBD1
TGTGCCAGCAGTGAAACAGCCGGGACAGGGCTTGAAAAACTGTTTTTT
CASSETAGTGLEKLFF
>TRBJ2-3|few|TRBV10-3|TRBD1
TGTGCCATCAGGACAGGGGGCACAGATACGCAGTATTTT
CAIRTGGTDTQYF
>TRBJ1-4|few|TRBV18|-
TGTGCCAGCTCATCCTCCGGGGGCAATGAAAAACTGTTTTTT
CASSSSGGNEKLFF
>TRBJ2-5|few|TRBV6-1|-
TGTGCCAGCAGTCTACTCGGGGATATCGGAGAGACCCAGTACTTC
CASSLLGDIGETQYF
>TRBJ2-5|medium-sized|TRBV30|-
TGTGCCTGGAGCGCTATTAGCCGGGAGACCCAGTACTTC
CAWSAISRETQYF
>TRBJ2-3|-|TRBV5-1|-
TGCGCCAGCAGCTGGGGGCCAGGGGAGATTACAGATACGCAGTATTTT
CASSWGPGEITDTQYF
>TRBJ1-2|few|TRBV19|-
TGTGCCAGTAGTATAAACGGGCGAAGGGGATTCTATGGCTACACCTTC
CASSINGRRGFYGYTF
>TRBJ2-5|-|TRBV4-3|-
TGTGCCAGCAGCCTTCTAGCTTGGGAGACCCAGTACTTC
CASSLLAWETQYF
>TRBJ1-5|once|TRBV7-9|-
TGTGCCAGCAGCTTAGGCCGGGGAGGCAATCAGCCCCAGCATTTT
CASSLGRGGNQPQHF
>TRBJ2-2|few|TRBV10-3|TRBD1
TGTGCCATCAGTTGGACAGGGGGAAACGGGGAGCTGTTTTTT
CAISWTGGNGELFF
>TRBJ2-2|few|TRBV18|TRBD1
TGTGCCAGCTCACCACCGTGGTATGAGACAGGGGTCATTTTCACCGGGGAGCTGTTTTTT
CASSPPWYETGVIFTGELFF
>TRBJ2-7|-|TRBV7-9|TRBD1
TGTGCCAGCAGCTTAGAACATTATGGGACAGGGGACGAGCAGTACTTC
CASSLEHYGTGDEQYF
>TRBJ1-1|once|TRBV6-5|-
TGTGCCAGCAGCAGGGGAAACACTGAAGCTTTCTTT
CASSRGNTEAFF
>TRBJ1-1|-|TRBV19|-
TGTGCCAGTAGTTGGCGTGGGTTTATGAACACTGAAGCTTTCTTT
CASSWRGFMNTEAFF
>TRBJ2-7|few|TRBV7-2|-
TGTGCCAGCAGCGCCCGACAGGGAGGGCCTACCTACGAGCAGTACTTC
CASSARQGGPTYEQYF
>TRBJ1-2|-|TRBV19|TRBD1
TGTGCCAGTAGTATCGGTCACAGGGGGTTCGGCTACACCTTC
CASSIGHRGFGYTF
>TRBJ1-1|few|TRBV15|-
TGTGCCACCAGCAGACAGGTTACAACACTGATGCCTGAAGCTTTCTTT
CATSRQVTTLMPEAFF
>TRBJ2-1|few|TRBV6-4|TRBD2
TGTGCCAGCAGTCTGGCGGGGGGCCACAATGAGCAGTTCTTC
CASSLAGGHNEQFF
>TRBJ2-3|medium-sized|TRBV5-6|-
TGTGCCAGCAGCTTGGTGGTTAGCTACACAGATACGCAGTATTTT
CASSLVVSYTDTQYF
>TRBJ1-2|-|TRBV6-1|-
TGTGCCAGCAGTGAAAACGCGTGGCAGGGAGGTGGCTACACCTTC
CASSENAWQGGGYTF
>TRBJ2-7|-|TRBV7-9|-
TGTGCCAGCAGCCCCACCGGGTACGAGCAGTACTTC
CASSPTGYEQYF
>TRBJ2-5|-|TRBV7-2|TRBD2
TGTGCCAGCAGCTTTTTAGCGGGGGGGCGTCTAGAGGAGACCCAGTACTTC
CASSFLAGGRLEETQYF
>TRBJ2-3|few|TRBV5-6|TRBD1
TGTGCCAGCAGCTTGACAGGGGGCGGGACAGATACGCAGTATTTT
CASSLTGGGTDTQYF
>TRBJ2-2|large|TRBV29-1|-
TGCAGCGTCGCAAACCGGTTCGCGAACACCGGGGAGCTGTTTTTT
CSVANRFANTGELFF
>TRBJ1-2|-|TRBV7-3|TRBD1
TGTGCCAGCAGCCTGGGACAGCCGCGATATGGCTACACCTTC
CASSLGQPRYGYTF